This TCR beta chain is from a study of patients and donors after allogeneic stem cell transplantation. TCRdb re-derived calls from the RT-PCR reads in MiXCR, one entry per CDR3 protein. The data contain 2,000 to 3,000 distinct CDR3 sequences, roughly 3.8% of them singletons. Trimming removed 6 bases from V and 2 bases from J, with 14 bases in between. Germline CDR1 reads DFQATT; CDR2 reads SNEGSKA (reference sequence). There are 13 residues in the CDR3. The table lists this clonotype with many counts. The clonotype was recovered from a human donor who was either an allogeneic HSCT recipient or a stem cell or donor lymphocyte infusion donor (not recorded which). It is not recorded whose cells these are; they may come from a transplant donor. Material: blood, either unsorted or a sorted T cell fraction (not recorded which). V is TRBV20-1 and J is TRBJ2-7; D may correspond to TRBD1 or TRBD2 (5 bases each). Written as DNA, the CDR3 is TGCAGTGCCCACACCGGGGCCGCCTACGAGCAGTACTTC. This translates into CSAHTGAAYEQYF.